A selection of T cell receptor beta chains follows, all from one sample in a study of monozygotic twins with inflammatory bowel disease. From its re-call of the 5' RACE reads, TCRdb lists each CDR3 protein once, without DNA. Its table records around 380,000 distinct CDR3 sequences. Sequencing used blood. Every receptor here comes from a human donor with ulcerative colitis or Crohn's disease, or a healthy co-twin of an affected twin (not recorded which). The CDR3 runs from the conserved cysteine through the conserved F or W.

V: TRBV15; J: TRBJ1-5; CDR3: CATSTLHGDQPQHF
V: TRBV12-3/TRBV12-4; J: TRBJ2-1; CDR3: CASSFGGGKRDEQFF
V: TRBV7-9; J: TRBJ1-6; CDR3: CASSLNRGQNSPLHF
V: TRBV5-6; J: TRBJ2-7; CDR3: CASSAAGEQYF
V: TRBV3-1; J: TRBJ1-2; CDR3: CASSSWTGGFGYGYTF
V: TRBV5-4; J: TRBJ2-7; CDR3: CASSLRASGEQYF
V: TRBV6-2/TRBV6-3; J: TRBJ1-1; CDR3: CASSYPGQGTNTEAFF
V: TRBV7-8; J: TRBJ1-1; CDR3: CASSLALTTANTEAFF
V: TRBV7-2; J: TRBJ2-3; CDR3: CASSLEAAVSTDTQYF
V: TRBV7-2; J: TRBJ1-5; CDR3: CASSLKGAGNQPQHF
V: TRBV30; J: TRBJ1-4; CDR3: CAWSGASTNEKLFF
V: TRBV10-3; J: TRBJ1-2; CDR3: CAISVSAFSNYGYTF
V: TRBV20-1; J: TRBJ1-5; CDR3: CSATLLGFGQPQHF
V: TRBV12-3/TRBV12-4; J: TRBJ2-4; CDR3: CASSFNPGFKAKNIQYF
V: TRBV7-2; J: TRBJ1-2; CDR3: CASGDSHYGYTF
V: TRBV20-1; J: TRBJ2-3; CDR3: CSARPRTDTQYF
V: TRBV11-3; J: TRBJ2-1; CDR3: CASSPGTGGNNEQFF
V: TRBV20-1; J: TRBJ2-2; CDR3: CSVPPSGRARTGELFF
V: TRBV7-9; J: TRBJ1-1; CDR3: CASSPTGRTEAFF
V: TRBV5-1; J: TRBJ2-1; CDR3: CASSTTSGTSASEQFF
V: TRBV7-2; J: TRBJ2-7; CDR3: CASRPGGSYEQYF
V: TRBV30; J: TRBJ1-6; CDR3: CAWGAAGNSPLHF
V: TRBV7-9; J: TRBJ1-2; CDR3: CASSPAGFYYGYTF
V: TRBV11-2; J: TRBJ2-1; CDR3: CASSLRDGGIPEYNEQFF
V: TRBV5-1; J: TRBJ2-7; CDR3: CASSPSEGGRFYEQYF
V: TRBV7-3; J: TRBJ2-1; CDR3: CASSSYPGPLAGAVDEQFF
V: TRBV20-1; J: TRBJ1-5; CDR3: CSARTRRTGYSNQPQHF
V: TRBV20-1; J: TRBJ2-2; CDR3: CSARDRRTGNTGELFF
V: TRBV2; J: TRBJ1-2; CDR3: CASSEADYGYTF
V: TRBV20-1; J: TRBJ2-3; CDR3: CSAGGALAGLDTQYF
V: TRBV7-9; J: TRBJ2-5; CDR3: CASSLAGWETQYF
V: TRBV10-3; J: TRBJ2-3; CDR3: CAISVGISGTDTQYF
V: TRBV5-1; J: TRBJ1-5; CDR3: CASSENTGEQPQHF
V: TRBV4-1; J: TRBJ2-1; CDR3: CASSHERVRGEQFF
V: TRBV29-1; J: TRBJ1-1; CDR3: CSGTGWMNTEAFF
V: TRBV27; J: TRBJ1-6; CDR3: CASSLSTGSSYNSPLHF
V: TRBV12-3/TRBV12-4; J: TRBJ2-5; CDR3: CASSDGTVLSETQYF
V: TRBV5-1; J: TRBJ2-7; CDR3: CASSPGLGAYEQYF
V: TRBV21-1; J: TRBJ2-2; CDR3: CVSSTYFPGCTNTGELFF
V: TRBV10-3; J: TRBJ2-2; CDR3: CAISDNTGELFF
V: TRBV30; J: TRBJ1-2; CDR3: CAWSVSGGYTF
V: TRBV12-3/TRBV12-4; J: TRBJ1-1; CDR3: CASSRHSGTEAFF
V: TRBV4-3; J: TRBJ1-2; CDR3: CASSLQRDTLYGYTF
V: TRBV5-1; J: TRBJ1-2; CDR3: CASSLGTGENYGYTF
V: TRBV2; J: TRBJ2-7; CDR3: CASSVTGTSVEQYF
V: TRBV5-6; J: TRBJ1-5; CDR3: CASSLQALRPQHF
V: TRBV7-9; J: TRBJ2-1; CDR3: CASSSRSGGEEQFF
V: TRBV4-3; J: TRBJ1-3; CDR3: CASSQDFRGPMGRDTIYF
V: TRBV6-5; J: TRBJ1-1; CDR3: CASSSRDGNTEAFF
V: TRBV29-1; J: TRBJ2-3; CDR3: CSLGGRWADTQYF
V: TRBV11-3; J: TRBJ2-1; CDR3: CASSQAGGPTVEQFF
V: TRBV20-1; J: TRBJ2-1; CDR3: CSARVTADIYNEQFF
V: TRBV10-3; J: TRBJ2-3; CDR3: CAISGVAGGPGDTQYF
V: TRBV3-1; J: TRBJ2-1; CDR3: CASSQDAGPYNEQFF
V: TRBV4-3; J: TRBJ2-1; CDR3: CASSQGLAENYNEQFF
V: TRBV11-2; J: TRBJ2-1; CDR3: CASSSRLAAEQFF
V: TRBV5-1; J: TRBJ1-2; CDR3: CASSLKGVGETYGYTF